Below are 23 T cell receptor beta chains sequenced from a single sample in a study of shared clonotypes between healthy human individuals. Sequenced by immunoSEQ multiplex PCR; TCRdb stores in-frame clones only, minus some. The sample shows a few million clones, about 92% of them seen only once. Sequencing input: naive CD4+ T cells sorted from blood. Subset defined: CD45RA+ positively selected. These receptors all stem from a man younger than 35 in good health.

The V call is TRBV19, the J call TRBJ2-2; perhaps TRBD1 as D (6 bases). The germline gives CDR1 LNHDA, CDR2 SQIVND (reference sequence). Trimming shortened V by 5 bases and J by 4 bases, and 17 bases separated the two germline ends. This CDR3 has 16 residues. CDR3 residues: CASSVPGQIPTGELFF. The DNA for the CDR3 is TGTGCCAGTAGTGTGCCAGGACAGATACCCACCGGGGAGCTGTTTTTT.

The chain joins TRBV6-1 to TRBJ2-7; 7 bases agree with TRBD2. The germline gives CDR1 MNHNS, CDR2 SASEGT. After removal of 5 bases from V and 3 bases from J, the junction contained 4 bases not matched to a gene. The CDR3 contains 13 residues. The DNA of the CDR3 is TGTGCCAGCAGTAGCGGGATTAACTACGAGCAGTACTTC. It yields the protein CASSSGINYEQYF.

This chain joins TRBV7-2 and TRBJ2-5, with D uncertain. The CDR3 consists of 12 residues. Germline values: CDR1 SGHTA, CDR2 FQGNSA. Trimming took 5 bases from V and 13 from J, leaving 17 bases between them. CDR3: CASSRAPRDAYF. CDR3 bases: TGTGCCAGCAGCCGAGCCCCACGCGATGCGTACTTC.

Worth noting for this clone: Other nucleotide sequences in the sample specify the same CDR3. This chain joins TRBV28 and TRBJ1-5, with D tentatively TRBD1 (5 bases). The V end was cut by 6 bases, the J end by 5 bases, with 11 bases between. Germline lookup yields CDR1 MDHEN and CDR2 SYDVKM. The CDR3 runs to 13 residues. The CDR3 bases are TGTGCCAGCAGCCGGGGGGGGGATCAGCCCCAGCATTTT. Protein: CASSRGGDQPQHF.

The chain is built from TRBV5-1 and TRBJ2-7; D may be TRBD1 (6 bases). Trimming removed 3 bases at V and 3 bases at J, with 10 bases between. Germline V gene data show CDR1 as SGHRS and CDR2 as YFSETQ. CDR3 length: 13 residues. CDR3 nucleotide sequence: TGCGCCAGCAGCTCGCAGGGGAACTACGAGCAGTACTTC. Its translation is CASSSQGNYEQYF.

V usage is TRBV6-1 and J usage is TRBJ2-7; perhaps TRBD2 as D (6 bases). CDR1 and CDR2 from the germline V gene are MNHNS and SASEGT. The CDR3 spans 14 residues. V lost 6 bases, J lost 1 base, and 13 bases lay in between. The CDR3 DNA reads TGTGCCAGCAGGCGGGGTCCGGGGTCCTACGAGCAGTACTTC. Its protein is CASRRGPGSYEQYF.

This chain joins TRBV7-9 and TRBJ2-7, with TRBD1 matching 7 bases. The length of the CDR3 is 15 residues. CDR1 SEHNR and CDR2 FQNEAQ come from the germline V gene (reference sequence). Trimming at V came to 5 bases and at J to 0 bases, leaving 7 bases not matched to a gene. DNA for the CDR3: TGTGCCAGCAGCAAAGGACAGGCTAGCTCCTACGAGCAGTACTTC. Its protein product is CASSKGQASSYEQYF. Using reference TRBV7-9 and TRBJ2-7 for the parts outside the CDR3, the full variable domain is DTGVSQNPRHKITKRGQNVTFRCDPISEHNRLYWYRQTLGQGPEFLTYFQNEAQLEKSRLLSDRFSAERPKGSFSTLEIQRTEQGDSAMYLCASSKGQASSYEQYFGPGTRLTVT.

The sample holds one count of this clone. V usage is TRBV9 and J usage is TRBJ2-7, with 7 nucleotides matching TRBD1. Germline CDR1 reads SGDLS; CDR2 reads YYNGEE. CDR3 length: 14 residues. V lost 0 bases, J lost 7 bases, and 7 bases stayed unmatched. The CDR3, as DNA: TGTGCCAGCAGCGTAGAGGGGGCCCGAGGGGAGCAGTACTTC. The encoded protein is CASSVEGARGEQYF.

CDR3 bases: TGTGCCAGCGGGGAATCGGACGGATCTAGCAATCAGCCCCAGCATTTT. Protein: CASGESDGSSNQPQHF. The rearrangement joins TRBV2 to TRBJ1-5; D ambiguous. Looked up from germline, CDR1 is SNHLY and CDR2 is FYNNEI. The CDR3 contains 16 residues. V was clipped by 8 bases and J by 0 bases, with 17 bases between them.

This clone was found once. The chain combines TRBV5-1 with TRBJ2-7; D may be TRBD1 or TRBD2 (6 bases each). There are 13 residues in the CDR3. Per the germline V gene, CDR1 is SGHRS and CDR2 is YFSETQ. Trimming removed 3 bases at V and 6 bases at J, with 13 bases between. In DNA form, the CDR3 reads TGCGCCAGCAGCTCATCCGGGGGCAGCGAGCAGTACTTC. Amino acids: CASSSSGGSEQYF. Full variable domain (rest looked up from reference TRBV5-1 and TRBJ2-7): KAGVTQTPRYLIKTRGQQVTLSCSPISGHRSVSWYQQTPGQGLQFLFEYFSETQRNKGNFPGRFSGRQFSNSRSEMNVSTLELGDSALYLCASSSSGGSEQYFGPGTRLTVT.

A remark on this clone: The sample holds other DNA sequences that translate to the same CDR3. This chain joins TRBV5-1 and TRBJ2-7, with 12 nucleotides matching TRBD1. After removal of 4 bases from V and 4 bases from J, the junction contained 3 bases not matched to a gene. CDR3 length: 14 amino acids. Germline assignment: CDR1 SGHRS and CDR2 YFSETQ. The CDR3 DNA follows: TGCGCCAGCAGCCCGGGACAGGGGGCTTACGAGCAGTACTTC. Residues: CASSPGQGAYEQYF.

This chain uses TRBV10-1 with TRBJ2-3; 12 nucleotides align to TRBD2. This CDR3 contains 17 residues. Trimming removed 0 bases from V and 4 bases from J; junction bases left unmatched: 5. Germline CDR1 WNHNN, CDR2 SYGVQD (reference sequence). The CDR3 reads CASSESGLAGFADTQYF. Written as DNA, the CDR3 is TGCGCCAGCAGTGAGTCTGGACTAGCGGGGTTCGCAGATACGCAGTATTTT.

A word on this clone: The identical CDR3 is also encoded by other nucleotide sequences in the sample. The chain joins TRBV7-2 to TRBJ2-1; 8 nucleotides match TRBD1. CDR1 is SGHTA and CDR2 is FQGNSA in the germline V gene. V was clipped by 1 base and J by 1 base; unmatched bases: 0. This CDR3 comprises 15 residues. The CDR3 DNA follows: TGTGCCAGCAGCTTAGACAGGGGGTCCTACAATGAGCAGTTCTTC. Its protein is CASSLDRGSYNEQFF.

To note about this clone: The sample holds other DNA sequences that translate to the same CDR3. The V and J genes are TRBV2 and TRBJ1-5; D may be TRBD1 (6 bases). The CDR3 sequence is 15 residues long. The V gene's germline CDR1 is SNHLY and CDR2 FYNNEI. Deletions cut 1 base from V and 7 bases from J, with 14 bases between. The CDR3 here is CASSEEGGVGQPQHF. CDR3 nucleotide sequence: TGTGCCAGCAGTGAAGAGGGGGGAGTAGGGCAGCCCCAGCATTTT.

The chain recombines TRBV4-1 with TRBJ2-5, with D unresolved. The CDR3 runs to 15 residues. In germline, CDR1 is MGHRA, CDR2 YSYEKL. V lost 0 bases, J lost 3 bases, and 11 bases lay in between. The CDR3 region is CASSQDPTDEETQYF. CDR3 sequence (DNA): TGCGCCAGCAGCCAAGATCCCACGGACGAAGAGACCCAGTACTTC.

The chain recombines TRBV6-1 with TRBJ1-6; 7 bases fit TRBD1. The CDR3 length is 13 residues. Germline-derived CDR1 and CDR2 are MNHNS and SASEGT. With V trimmed by 7 bases and J by 10 bases, 7 bases remained unmatched. CDR3 DNA: TGTGCCAGCAAAGGACAGGTCGGGTCACCCCTCCACTTT. Translating it yields CASKGQVGSPLHF.

The V and J genes are TRBV6-5 and TRBJ2-4; the match to TRBD1 covers 9 bases. The V and J ends lost 5 bases and 6 bases, in that order; junction bases with no gene match: 5. CDR1 and CDR2 from the germline V gene are MNHEY and SVGAGI. The CDR3 is 14 residues long. The CDR3 loop reads CASSPTGGRNIQYF. In nucleotides, the CDR3 is TGTGCCAGCAGTCCCACAGGGGGCAGAAACATTCAGTACTTC.

Comments on this clone: Different DNA sequences within this sample yield the same CDR3. This chain links TRBV7-2 with TRBJ1-1; no clear D gene. Germline assignment: CDR1 SGHTA and CDR2 FQGNSA. The length of the CDR3 is 14 residues. V was pared by 5 bases and J by 1 base, with 11 bases between. The CDR3 protein is CASSLMTANTEAFF. In DNA form, the CDR3 reads TGTGCCAGCAGCCTGATGACGGCGAACACTGAAGCTTTCTTT.

This sequence joins TRBV6-1 and TRBJ2-7, with D maybe TRBD1 (6 bases). The CDR3 has 14 amino acids. The V gene lost 5 bases and the J gene lost 5 bases, with 16 bases spanning the gap. Germline loops: CDR1 MNHNS, CDR2 SASEGT. CDR3 DNA sequence: TGTGCCAGCAGTATCAGACAGGCCGTGGACGAGCAGTACTTC. This sequence encodes CASSIRQAVDEQYF.

The V call is TRBV6-6, the J call TRBJ2-3, with 10 bases identical to TRBD2. Germline lookup yields CDR1 MNHNY and CDR2 SVGAGI (reference sequence). The CDR3 has 15 residues. J lost 5 bases, V lost 3 bases, and 5 bases had no gene match. Here the CDR3 reads CASSYSSGGLDTQYF. In DNA, the CDR3 is TGTGCCAGCAGTTATTCTAGCGGGGGCCTAGATACGCAGTATTTT.

The chain carries TRBV27 and TRBJ1-1; D possibly corresponds to TRBD1 (5 bases). The CDR3 totals 17 residues. Germline CDR1 is MNHEY and CDR2 is SMNVEV (reference sequence). Trimming shortened V by 2 bases and J by 0 bases, and 16 bases separated the two germline ends. The DNA of the CDR3 is TGTGCCAGCAGTTTAAGGGGCATGGGGCTCATGAACACTGAAGCTTTCTTT. Translating gives CASSLRGMGLMNTEAFF.

The gene calls are TRBV4-1 and TRBJ2-4; 7 bases are shared with TRBD1. The CDR3 extends over 19 amino acids. V was clipped by 0 bases and J by 6 bases; unmatched bases: 17. CDR1 is MGHRA, CDR2 YSYEKL, per germline. This CDR3 is CASSQDPRQGKTGRNIQYF. DNA of the CDR3: TGCGCCAGCAGCCAAGACCCCCGACAGGGAAAAACAGGCCGAAACATTCAGTACTTC.

The rearrangement joins TRBV2 to TRBJ1-4, with a tentative D call TRBD1 (6 bases). Trimming left V 10 bases short and J 7 bases short, with 13 bases between. CDR1 is SNHLY, CDR2 FYNNEI, per germline. The CDR3 consists of 12 residues. As DNA, the CDR3 is TGTGCCAACCGCCGGGACACTGAAAAACTGTTTTTT. Its translation is CANRRDTEKLFF.